This TCR beta chain derives from a study of vaccination effects on CD4 cells after COVID-19. Study outcomes and limitations: Cross-reaction with common cold coronaviruses was seen in only 1 of 255 vaccine-induced clones from healthy vaccinees.

As regards this clone: Its antigen is as yet unknown.

The repertoire was sequenced with immunoSEQ multiplex PCR; TCRdb's copy has only in-frame clones and lacks some. The sample yields 20,000 to 25,000 clones, 65% to 85% seen once. Antigen-specific CD4+ T cells were expanded (with viral peptide pools) by the ViraFEST assay ahead of sequencing. Researchers isolated CD4+ T cells once approximately eleven days of culture had elapsed. The healthy vaccine recipients, who had no prior SARS-CoV-2 infection, showed negative nucleocapsid antibodies. PBMC were cultured at about 2 million per well with roughly 10 IU/ml IL-2 and 9 to 10 ug/ml peptides. The sample consisted of CD4+ T cells from PBMCs cultured with HCoV-NL63 spike peptides, taken before COVID-19 vaccination. This TCR derives from a human donor who received a COVID-19 vaccine.

The CDR3 nucleotides are TGCGCCAGCAGCGTTGGGGTATCGAACACCGGGGAGCTGTTTTTT. It yields the protein CASSVGVSNTGELFF. This chain connects TRBV5-1 to TRBJ2-2, with D unresolved. The germline CDR1 and CDR2 sequences are SGHRS and YFSETQ. CDR3 length equals 15 residues. With 4 bases removed from V and 0 bases from J, the gap between germline ends came to 10 bases.